The 25 T cell receptor beta chains in this list originate from one sample, sequenced in a study of spatial heterogeneity in lung cancer. TCRdb re-analysed the 5' RACE reads in MiXCR, keeping a single row per CDR3 protein. This sample has about 36,000 distinct CDR3 sequences, with just over 7.5% found just once. The time point was: blood at routine non-recurrence follow-up after resection. Here the sequenced sample was PBMCs, taken at follow-up. These receptors were collected from a male donor with early-stage non-small cell lung cancer.

This clonotype was recorded many times. The chain employs TRBV6-1 and TRBJ2-3; the match to TRBD1 covers 10 bases. The CDR3 totals 17 residues. Germline V gene data show CDR1 as MNHNS and CDR2 as SASEGT. Germline trimming cut 5 bases from V and 6 bases from J; bases unmatched to any gene: 14. The CDR3 spells CASSIGQGVILWDTQYF. The CDR3 region has the DNA TGTGCCAGCAGTATCGGACAGGGGGTTATTTTATGGGATACGCAGTATTTT.

This clonotype was counted many times. The V and J genes are TRBV11-2 and TRBJ2-1; 10 bases align to TRBD2. The V segment lost 1 base and the J segment 8 bases; nucleotides outside the gene matches: 8. This CDR3 has 16 amino acids. Germline CDR1 SGHAT, CDR2 FQNNGV. CDR3 residues: CASSLGSSGGRDEQFF. The CDR3 nucleotides read TGTGCCAGCAGCTTAGGGTCTAGCGGGGGACGCGATGAGCAGTTCTTC. The entire variable domain, with the rest obtained from reference TRBV11-2 and TRBJ2-1, is as follows: EAGVAQSPRYKIIEKRQSVAFWCNPISGHATLYWYQQILGQGPKLLIQFQNNGVVDDSQLPKDRFSAERLKGVDSTLKIQPAKLEDSAVYLCASSLGSSGGRDEQFFGPGTRLTVL.

At least ten counts were recorded for this clonotype. The chain combines TRBV7-6 with TRBJ2-1, with D perhaps TRBD1 (5 bases). Germline V gene lookup returns CDR1 SGHVS and CDR2 FNYEAQ. CDR3 size: 16 residues. Trimming removed 7 bases from V and 9 bases from J, with 25 bases in between. CDR3 bases: TGTGCCAGCACCCCAGAGATGGCAGGGTCTAGGGCTGAGCAGTTCTTC. It codes for CASTPEMAGSRAEQFF.

The V and J genes are TRBV5-8 and TRBJ2-7, with D unresolved. Germline values: CDR1 SGHTS, CDR2 YDEGEE. This CDR3 spans 11 amino acids. Trimming pared 6 bases from V and 2 bases from J, leaving 6 bases between. This chain's CDR3 is CASTSAYEQYF. In DNA, the CDR3 is TGTGCCAGCACGTCCGCCTACGAGCAGTACTTC. Complete variable domain (other parts from reference TRBV5-8 and TRBJ2-7): EAGVTQSPTHLIKTRGQQATLRCSPISGHTSVYWYQQALGLGLQFLLWYDEGEERNRGNFPPRFSGRQFPNYSSELNVNALELEDSALYLCASTSAYEQYFGPGTRLTVT.

This clonotype was recorded at least ten times. V gene TRBV3-1 combines with J gene TRBJ2-5; TRBD2 matches at 8 bases. CDR3 length equals 16 residues. Germline CDR1 reads LGHDT; CDR2 reads YNNKEL (reference sequence). Trimming at V came to 4 bases and at J to 0 bases, leaving 7 bases not matched to a gene. The CDR3 DNA sequence: TGTGCCAGCAGCCGAGGAGCGGGGGCGTACCAAGAGACCCAGTACTTC. Protein sequence: CASSRGAGAYQETQYF.

V and J are TRBV3-1 and TRBJ2-6; possible D gene TRBD2, 6 bases. In germline, CDR1 is LGHDT, CDR2 YNNKEL (reference sequence). CDR3 size: 18 residues. V shed 0 bases and J shed 2 bases, with 14 bases lying between them. DNA of the CDR3: TGTGCCAGCAGCCAAGATCCCACTAGCTTGGCTGGGGCCAACGTCCTGACTTTC. Protein sequence: CASSQDPTSLAGANVLTF.

Many counts were recorded for this clonotype. The rearrangement joins TRBV18 to TRBJ2-7; the match to TRBD1 covers 10 bases. After removal of 1 base from V and 4 bases from J, the junction contained 7 bases not matched to a gene. CDR1 is KGHSH and CDR2 is LQKENI in the germline V gene. The CDR3 is 16 residues long. DNA of the CDR3: TGTGCCAGCTCACCACGAAGGACAGGGGGACAATACGAGCAGTACTTC. It is translated as CASSPRRTGGQYEQYF.

This clonotype was picked up many times. The V gene is TRBV7-8, the J gene TRBJ2-5; TRBD2 matches 9 bases. V was clipped by 0 bases and J by 1 base; unmatched bases: 3. Germline values: CDR1 SGHVS, CDR2 FQNEAQ. The CDR3 totals 16 residues. CDR3 in DNA: TGTGCCAGCAGCTTAGCGATGGGACTAGCCCAAGAGACCCAGTACTTC. Encoded protein: CASSLAMGLAQETQYF.

This clonotype was observed many times. This rearrangement joins TRBV7-2 to TRBJ2-5, with TRBD2 as a possible D gene (5 bases). The germline gives CDR1 SGHTA, CDR2 FQGNSA. V was pared by 3 bases and J by 5 bases, with 10 bases between. CDR3 size: 13 residues. The CDR3 spells CASSFSTGETQYF. The CDR3 nucleotides are TGTGCCAGCAGCTTCTCGACGGGGGAGACCCAGTACTTC.

This sequence joins TRBV7-3 and TRBJ2-3; 10 bases are a match to TRBD2. CDR3 length: 17 amino acids. In germline, CDR1 is SGHTA, CDR2 FQGTGA. V dropped 2 bases and J dropped 4; count of bases not matched to a gene: 9. The CDR3 bases are TGTGCCAGCAGCTTATTAGACTCTAGCGGGGGCTCAGATACGCAGTATTTT. This gives the protein CASSLLDSSGGSDTQYF.

This clonotype was found a few times. V gene TRBV2 combines with J gene TRBJ1-4; D ambiguous. Trimming removed 0 bases from V and 4 bases from J, with 6 bases in between. The CDR3 is 14 amino acids. Germline CDR1 SNHLY, CDR2 FYNNEI. The chain's CDR3 is CASSEAGINEKLFF. The CDR3 DNA reads TGTGCCAGCAGTGAAGCCGGGATTAATGAAAAACTGTTTTTT. Variable domain in full (rest from reference TRBV2 and TRBJ1-4): EPEVTQTPSHQVTQMGQEVILRCVPISNHLYFYWYRQILGQKVEFLVSFYNNEISEKSEIFDDQFSVERPDGSNFTLKIRSTKLEDSAMYFCASSEAGINEKLFFGSGTQLSVL.

The table lists this clonotype with many counts. The gene calls are TRBV10-3 and TRBJ1-2; D may be TRBD1 (5 bases). The CDR3 contains 14 residues. Germline loops: CDR1 ENHRY, CDR2 SYGVKD. Trimming stripped 0 bases from V and 3 bases from J, with 8 bases between. In DNA form, the CDR3 reads TGTGCCATCAGTGAGTCGGAGACAGACTATGGCTACACCTTC. Its translation: CAISESETDYGYTF.

This clonotype turned up a few times. V usage is TRBV20-1 and J usage is TRBJ2-2; 7 bases line up with TRBD2. V lost 5 bases to trimming and J lost 2 bases; unmatched junction nucleotides: 5. CDR3 length: 14 amino acids. Germline V gene sequence: CDR1 DFQATT, CDR2 SNEGSKA (reference sequence). This CDR3 is CSAVRDYNTGELFF. The CDR3 DNA reads TGCAGTGCTGTCCGGGACTACAACACCGGGGAGCTGTTTTTT.

The chain recombines TRBV7-2 with TRBJ1-1; the D gene is possibly TRBD1 (5 bases). V was shortened by 3 bases and J by 3 bases, with 8 bases between the two germline ends. CDR3 length equals 13 residues. Germline V lookup: CDR1 SGHTA, CDR2 FQGNSA. The CDR3 region is CASSFTGYTEAFF. The CDR3 DNA reads TGTGCCAGCAGCTTCACAGGTTACACTGAAGCTTTCTTT.

Ten or more counts support this clonotype. The CDR3 region has the DNA TGTGCCAGCAGCTTAGGTGTGCACTCAACTAATGAAAAACTGTTTTTT. This translates into CASSLGVHSTNEKLFF. The chain couples TRBV7-9 to TRBJ1-4, with unresolved D. Trimming took off 1 base at V and 0 bases at J, with 9 bases between the two ends. Germline V gene sequence: CDR1 SEHNR, CDR2 FQNEAQ (reference sequence). There are 16 residues in the CDR3.

The table lists this clonotype with many counts. V usage is TRBV4-2 and J usage is TRBJ2-7; 7 nucleotides align to TRBD1. Germline V gives CDR1 LGHNA, CDR2 YNFKEQ. V was pared by 1 base and J by 3 bases, with 6 bases of the junction left unmatched. The CDR3 has 15 amino acids. The CDR3 reads CASSQGRDSLYEQYF. In nucleotides, the CDR3 is TGTGCCAGCAGCCAAGGCCGGGACAGCCTCTACGAGCAGTACTTC.

This clonotype was recorded many times. CDR3 residues: CASSQVEDGTDTQYF. The CDR3 DNA reads as TGTGCCAGCAGCCAAGTGGAGGACGGGACAGATACGCAGTATTTT. The chain joins TRBV4-2 to TRBJ2-3, with TRBD2 as a possible D gene (5 bases). Trimming took 1 base from V and 3 from J, leaving 11 bases between them. There are 15 residues in the CDR3. Germline-derived CDR1 and CDR2 are LGHNA and YNFKEQ.

The sample holds many counts of this clonotype. The chain combines TRBV30 with TRBJ1-1; TRBD1 matches at 7 bases. The CDR3 consists of 15 residues. Losses at the gene ends were 6 bases for V and 2 bases for J; bases not matched to a gene: 12. CDR1 is GTSNPN and CDR2 is SVGIG in the germline V gene (reference sequence). The CDR3 DNA reads TGTGCCTGCATTCTACAGGGGAGGGCCAACACTGAAGCTTTCTTT. It translates to CACILQGRANTEAFF.

This clonotype was seen many times. DNA for the CDR3: TGTGCCAGCAGCTTAGAAATAACAGGGGCCCTCAACGAGCAGTACTTC. Amino acids: CASSLEITGALNEQYF. The V call is TRBV11-2, the J call TRBJ2-7; 7 bases agree with TRBD1. The V and J ends lost 0 bases and 5 bases, in that order; junction bases with no gene match: 10. Germline V gene data show CDR1 as SGHAT and CDR2 as FQNNGV. The CDR3 consists of 16 residues.

Remarks on this clonotype: With a much larger clone just one base away, this may be a read error. The chain carries TRBV20-1 and TRBJ2-4; D is unresolved. This CDR3 contains 12 residues. Germline CDR1 and CDR2: DFQATT and SNEGSKA (reference sequence). Trimming pared 3 bases from V and 7 bases from J, leaving 10 bases between. CDR3 sequence (DNA): TGCAGTGCTAGTGGGGTCTGGAACATTCAGTACTTC. Its protein is CSASGVWNIQYF.

This clonotype was recorded many times. The genes are TRBV10-2 and TRBJ2-3; D uncertain. The CDR3 covers 12 residues. The germline CDR1 and CDR2 sequences are WSHSY and SAAADI. V was trimmed by 2 bases and J by 4 bases, leaving 4 bases between them. The CDR3 region is CASSEGSDTQYF. The CDR3 DNA sequence: TGCGCCAGCAGTGAGGGGTCAGATACGCAGTATTTT.

This clonotype has ten or more counts. The CDR3, as DNA: TGTGCCAGCTTGGGAGGCACAGATACGCAGTATTTT. Its protein is CASLGGTDTQYF. The chain uses TRBV6-6 and TRBJ2-3; D might be TRBD2 (5 bases). With 8 bases removed from V and 1 base from J, the gap between germline ends came to 7 bases. CDR1 is MNHNY, CDR2 SVGAGI, per germline (reference sequence). The length of the CDR3 is 12 residues.

V gene TRBV30 combines with J gene TRBJ1-4; a weak D match, TRBD1 (6 bases). Trimming shortened V by 2 bases and J by 14 bases, and 15 bases separated the two germline ends. CDR3 length equals 12 residues. Per germline, CDR1 GTSNPN and CDR2 SVGIG (reference sequence). DNA of the CDR3: TGTGCCTGGAGTTTGGAGGGGGGAAAGCTGTTTTTT. This translates into CAWSLEGGKLFF. Full variable domain (missing parts from reference TRBV30 and TRBJ1-4): SQTIHQWPATLVQPVGSPLSLECTVEGTSNPNLYWYRQAAGRGLQLLFYSVGIGQISSEVPQNLSASRPQDRQFILSSKKLLLSDSGFYLCAWSLEGGKLFFGSGTQLSVL.

The rearrangement links TRBV6-6 to TRBJ2-1; a weak D match, TRBD2 (5 bases). This CDR3 spans 15 amino acids. With 5 bases removed from V and 0 bases from J, the gap between germline ends came to 11 bases. The germline V gene has CDR1 MNHNY and CDR2 SVGAGI (reference sequence). The CDR3 is CASSQDYSSYNEQFF. Written as DNA, the CDR3 is TGTGCCAGCAGTCAAGACTACAGCTCCTACAATGAGCAGTTCTTC.

This clonotype appeared many times. The gene calls are TRBV7-9 and TRBJ2-1; D remains unclear. The V end was cut by 4 bases, the J end by 0 bases, with 25 bases between. Germline lookup yields CDR1 SEHNR and CDR2 FQNEAQ (reference sequence). CDR3 length equals 20 residues. The CDR3 nucleotides are TGTGCCAGCAGCTCATCAACCTTAGAACCACGGCCCTCCTCCTACAATGAGCAGTTCTTC. The encoded protein is CASSSSTLEPRPSSYNEQFF.